One TCR beta chain is described in this entry. Its antigen is still unknown. The sample is drawn from a study of response to subunit inactivated influenza vaccine. General study results and limits: It was suggested by the authors that few new T cells are recruited by each seasonal influenza vaccination.

TCRdb independently ran MiXCR on the RT-PCR reads; one entry per CDR3 protein. Altogether hundreds of thousands of distinct CDR3 sequences are present, 11% being singletons, with the ten largest covering more than 10%. The receptor was derived from a man aged 50-60 years who received an inactivated influenza vaccine. This sample comprised PBMCs from blood, obtained about 40 days after vaccination.

The CDR3 region is CASKQADGGSNQPQHF. In DNA, the CDR3 is TGCGCCAGCAAGCAAGCGGATGGGGGGAGCAATCAGCCCCAGCATTTT. The chain has TRBV4-1 and TRBJ1-5; maybe TRBD1 (5 bases). Germline V gene data show CDR1 as MGHRA and CDR2 as YSYEKL. Trimming removed 7 bases from V and 1 base from J, with 17 bases in between. The CDR3 consists of 16 residues.